These 19 T cell receptor beta chains came from one sample sequenced in a study of cytomegalovirus exposure and HLA in healthy donors. Amplification used 60 Vbeta primers and 13 Jbeta primers. Libraries were prepared by immunoSEQ multiplex PCR; TCRdb keeps only in-frame clonotypes and omits some of them. The table shows around 130,000 clones, with 80% occurring only once. Sequencing used PBMCs. These receptors originate from a male donor in good health and CMV-seronegative.

The V call is TRBV13, the J call TRBJ1-2; 8 bases agree with TRBD1. CDR1 and CDR2 (germline): PRHDT, FYEKMQ (reference sequence). The trim removed 4 bases at V and 8 bases at J, leaving 15 bases unmatched. This CDR3 has 16 residues. CDR3 DNA: TGTGCCAGCAGCTCGCCCGGCAGGGGGCTAACTGGCGGCTACACCTTC. Its translation is CASSSPGRGLTGGYTF.

The chain recombines TRBV4-1 with TRBJ2-2; 8 nucleotides match TRBD2. CDR1 MGHRA and CDR2 YSYEKL come from the germline V gene. Unmatched junction bases numbered 8, after V lost 1 base and J lost 1 base. The CDR3 sequence is 18 residues long. The CDR3 DNA follows: TGCGCCAGCAGCCAAGCTAGCGGGCTTCAGGGGAACACCGGGGAGCTGTTTTTT. Amino acids: CASSQASGLQGNTGELFF.

V and J are TRBV2 and TRBJ1-5; 7 bases line up with TRBD1. V dropped 6 bases and J dropped 0; count of bases not matched to a gene: 5. There are 15 residues in the CDR3. Germline values: CDR1 SNHLY, CDR2 FYNNEI. In nucleotides, the CDR3 is TGTGCCAGCAGCCAGACAGGGTATAGCAATCAGCCCCAGCATTTT. It specifies CASSQTGYSNQPQHF. Variable domain in full (rest from reference TRBV2 and TRBJ1-5): EPEVTQTPSHQVTQMGQEVILRCVPISNHLYFYWYRQILGQKVEFLVSFYNNEISEKSEIFDDQFSVERPDGSNFTLKIRSTKLEDSAMYFCASSQTGYSNQPQHFGDGTRLSIL.

The chain couples TRBV19 to TRBJ2-3; 12 positions match TRBD1. Germline values: CDR1 LNHDA, CDR2 SQIVND (reference sequence). There are 16 residues in the CDR3. The ends lost 2 bases at V and 6 bases at J; junction bases unmatched: 6. CDR3: CASSILGQGAGDTQYF. CDR3 DNA sequence: TGTGCCAGTAGTATACTGGGACAGGGGGCGGGTGATACGCAGTATTTT.

V usage is TRBV7-6 and J usage is TRBJ2-3; no firm D call. The length of the CDR3 is 14 residues. CDR1 and CDR2 from the germline V gene are SGHVS and FNYEAQ. V was clipped by 5 bases and J by 4 bases, with 13 bases between them. The CDR3 is CASSPRSPPDTQYF. The CDR3 DNA follows: TGTGCCAGCAGCCCCCGTAGCCCCCCAGATACGCAGTATTTT.

The chain recombines TRBV6-1 with TRBJ2-7; weak D call: TRBD1 (5 bases). Germline V lookup: CDR1 MNHNS, CDR2 SASEGT. This CDR3 has 13 amino acids. V was trimmed by 5 bases and J by 6 bases, leaving 14 bases between them. This CDR3 is CASSSQGLSEQYF. For the CDR3, the DNA is TGTGCCAGCAGTAGCCAGGGATTGAGCGAGCAGTACTTC.

This clone was recorded once. V is TRBV5-4 and J is TRBJ2-1; 7 bases fit TRBD2. Per the germline V gene, CDR1 is SGHNT and CDR2 is YYREEE (reference sequence). CDR3 length equals 15 residues. The V and J ends lost 4 bases and 0 bases, in that order; junction bases with no gene match: 4. CDR3 region: CASSREVSSYNEQFF. The CDR3 region has the DNA TGTGCCAGCAGCCGGGAGGTAAGCTCCTACAATGAGCAGTTCTTC.

The chain has TRBV5-1 and TRBJ2-7, with D perhaps TRBD1 (6 bases). The CDR3 contains 13 residues. The ends were cut back, 1 base at V and 3 bases at J, with 8 bases in the middle. CDR1 is SGHRS and CDR2 is YFSETQ in the germline V gene. CDR3: CASSLTGFYEQYF. The CDR3 DNA sequence: TGCGCCAGCAGCTTGACAGGGTTCTACGAGCAGTACTTC.

This chain joins TRBV5-5 and TRBJ2-7; 7 nucleotides line up with TRBD1. The length of the CDR3 is 14 residues. J gave up 4 bases and V 1 base, and 5 bases lay outside the gene matches. Germline CDR1 is SGHKS and CDR2 is YYEKEE (reference sequence). The CDR3, as DNA: TGTGCCAGCAGCTTGCTGGGACAGAGTTACGAGCAGTACTTC. This translates into CASSLLGQSYEQYF.

The chain links TRBV2 to TRBJ2-2; 10 bases fit TRBD2. CDR3 size: 16 residues. After removal of 2 bases from V and 3 bases from J, the junction contained 3 bases not matched to a gene. CDR1 is SNHLY, CDR2 FYNNEI, per germline. The CDR3, as DNA: TGTGCCAGCAGTGAACTAGCGGGGGAGGACACCGGGGAGCTGTTTTTT. Encoded protein: CASSELAGEDTGELFF.

The rearrangement uses TRBV7-9 and TRBJ1-4, with 7 bases that match TRBD1. J lost 10 bases, V lost 5 bases, and 10 bases had no gene match. Germline assignment: CDR1 SEHNR and CDR2 FQNEAQ (reference sequence). The CDR3 is 14 residues long. The CDR3 DNA reads TGTGCCAGCAGCCCCTGGTCCCAGGGGGGAAAACTGTTTTTT. Amino acids: CASSPWSQGGKLFF.

Here the CDR3 reads CASSLRAPSTDTQYF. The CDR3 DNA follows: TGTGCCAGCAGCTTGCGGGCCCCTAGCACAGATACGCAGTATTTT. The chain is built from TRBV7-9 and TRBJ2-3; TRBD2 might be the D (5 bases). Trimming stripped 3 bases from V and 0 bases from J, with 10 bases between. Germline CDR1 reads SEHNR; CDR2 reads FQNEAQ (reference sequence). The CDR3 consists of 15 residues.

The chain carries TRBV11-2 and TRBJ1-3; D perhaps matches TRBD1 (6 bases). The CDR3 totals 16 residues. V lost 1 base and J lost 0, with 10 bases in between. CDR1 is SGHAT, CDR2 FQNNGV, per germline. The CDR3, as DNA: TGTGCCAGCAGCTTAGGGGGGACACTCTCTGGAAACACCATATATTTT. Residues: CASSLGGTLSGNTIYF.

The rearrangement joins TRBV4-1 to TRBJ2-3; TRBD2 aligns across 9 bases. The length of the CDR3 is 16 residues. Losses at the gene ends were 4 bases for V and 2 bases for J; bases not matched to a gene: 7. Germline V gene sequence: CDR1 MGHRA, CDR2 YSYEKL. The CDR3 reads CASSPESGGLTDTQYF. DNA of the CDR3: TGCGCCAGCAGCCCGGAGAGCGGGGGGCTCACAGATACGCAGTATTTT.

The chain joins TRBV9 to TRBJ1-1; 7 nucleotides agree with TRBD1. The CDR3 sequence is 14 residues long. V gave up 3 bases and J gave up 6 bases; unmatched junction bases: 8. CDR1 is SGDLS, CDR2 YYNGEE, per germline. DNA of the CDR3: TGTGCCAGCAGCGCTGGGGACAGTCTAGCTGAAGCTTTCTTT. It encodes CASSAGDSLAEAFF.

V is TRBV2 and J is TRBJ1-2; D is unclear. The ends were cut back, 5 bases at V and 8 bases at J, with 15 bases in the middle. There are 13 residues in the CDR3. Germline CDR1 reads SNHLY; CDR2 reads FYNNEI. The CDR3 sequence: CASSTTSPGGYTF. Here the CDR3 DNA reads TGTGCCAGCAGTACCACTAGCCCAGGAGGCTACACCTTC.

CDR3 coding DNA: TGTGCCAGCAAACTCCGACAGGAAAAACTGTTTTTT. Protein: CASKLRQEKLFF. The chain is built from TRBV28 and TRBJ1-4; weak D call: TRBD1 (5 bases). V gave up 7 bases and J gave up 8 bases, with 11 bases separating them. CDR3 length equals 12 residues. Per the germline V gene, CDR1 is MDHEN and CDR2 is SYDVKM.

This chain uses TRBV30 with TRBJ2-1, with 7 positions matching TRBD2. CDR3 size: 19 residues. V was clipped by 2 bases and J by 0 bases; unmatched bases: 16. Germline V CDR1 and CDR2: GTSNPN, SVGIG (reference sequence). CDR3 DNA: TGTGCCTGGAGTACCCTACGGGGGGAGCGGCTCCTCTCCTACAATGAGCAGTTCTTC. This codes for CAWSTLRGERLLSYNEQFF.

The rearrangement joins TRBV18 to TRBJ2-5; 9 bases match TRBD1. The DNA end is more similar to TRBJ2-7, so the J call may be wrong. This CDR3 is built from 14 residues. CDR1 is KGHSH and CDR2 is LQKENI in the germline V gene. This chain's CDR3 is CASSLDRGAYEQYF. CDR3 DNA sequence: TGTGCCAGCTCATTGGACAGGGGTGCCTACGAGCAGTACTTC.